The source of this T cell receptor beta chain is a study of blood T cells in healthy people across ages. Study-level results: Correlation between TCR beta diversity and naive T cell percentage was strong.

On this clonotype itself: The antigen is not known.

For the second PCR, which ran for about 7 to 11 cycles, a sample-barcoded 5' primer and a J-beta primer mix were used. TCRdb reanalysed the 5' RACE reads using MiXCR and keeps one entry per CDR3 protein. The data contain roughly 1,300,000 distinct CDR3 sequences, roughly 59% of them seen just once; the ten biggest clones take up over 5%. Trimming shortened V by 4 bases and J by 6 bases, and 18 bases separated the two germline ends. The CDR3 sequence is 15 residues long. Germline CDR1 is MDHEN and CDR2 is SYDVKM. This receptor was identified in a man aged 18 to 30 in good health. The rearrangement uses TRBV28 and TRBJ2-5, with a possible D match to TRBD1 (6 bases). Sequences were obtained from blood. CDR3 in amino acids: CASSSRDTLPQTQYF. The CDR3 DNA sequence: TGTGCCAGCAGTTCCCGGGACACTCTACCCCAGACCCAGTACTTC.